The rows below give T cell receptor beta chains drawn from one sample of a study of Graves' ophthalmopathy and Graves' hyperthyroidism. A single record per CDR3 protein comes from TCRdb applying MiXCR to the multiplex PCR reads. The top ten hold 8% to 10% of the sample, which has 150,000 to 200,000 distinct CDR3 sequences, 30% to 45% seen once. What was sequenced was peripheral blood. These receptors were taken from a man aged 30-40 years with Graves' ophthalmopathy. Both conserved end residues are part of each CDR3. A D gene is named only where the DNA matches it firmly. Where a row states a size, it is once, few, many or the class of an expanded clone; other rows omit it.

CDR3 protein: CASSAPGQPVTNYGYTF
CDR3 DNA: TGTGCCAGCAGTGCTCCGGGACAGCCCGTAACTAACTATGGCTACACCTTC
D gene: TRBD1
clone size: .
V gene: TRBV25-1
J gene: TRBJ1-2

CDR3 protein: CASGGSQETQYF
CDR3 DNA: TGTGCCTCAGGGGGGTCCCAAGAGACCCAGTACTTC
D gene: .
clone size: many
V gene: TRBV7-2
J gene: TRBJ2-5

CDR3 protein: CSVVADQETQYF
CDR3 DNA: TGCAGCGTTGTAGCGGACCAAGAGACCCAGTACTTC
D gene: .
clone size: .
V gene: TRBV29-1
J gene: TRBJ2-5

CDR3 protein: CASSTTGMGTEAFF
CDR3 DNA: TGTGCCAGCAGTACCACAGGGATGGGCACTGAAGCTTTCTTT
D gene: .
clone size: few
V gene: TRBV27
J gene: TRBJ1-1

CDR3 protein: CASSSRGGGANVLTF
CDR3 DNA: TGTGCCAGCAGCTCCAGGGGCGGTGGGGCCAACGTCCTGACTTTC
D gene: .
clone size: .
V gene: TRBV7-9
J gene: TRBJ2-6

CDR3 protein: CASTGQGQETQYF
CDR3 DNA: TGTGCCAGCACAGGACAGGGGCAAGAGACCCAGTACTTC
D gene: TRBD1
clone size: many
V gene: TRBV25-1
J gene: TRBJ2-5

CDR3 protein: CASSAAGTAGNTIYF
CDR3 DNA: TGTGCCAGCAGCGCCGCCGGGACGGCTGGAAACACCATATATTTT
D gene: .
clone size: many
V gene: TRBV9
J gene: TRBJ1-3

CDR3 protein: CASSWDRLAKNIQYF
CDR3 DNA: TGTGCCAGCAGTTGGGACAGACTAGCCAAAAACATTCAGTACTTC
D gene: TRBD1
clone size: many
V gene: TRBV6-2/TRBV6-3
J gene: TRBJ2-4

CDR3 protein: CASTRDRSRGYTF
CDR3 DNA: TGCGCCAGCACTCGGGACAGATCTCGTGGCTACACCTTC
D gene: TRBD1
clone size: .
V gene: TRBV10-2
J gene: TRBJ1-2

CDR3 protein: CASTVRGSPYGYTF
CDR3 DNA: TGTGCCAGCACCGTACGCGGGTCACCATATGGCTACACCTTC
D gene: .
clone size: many
V gene: TRBV2
J gene: TRBJ1-2

CDR3 protein: CASRTRQGIYGYTF
CDR3 DNA: TGTGCCAGCAGAACCCGACAGGGAATCTATGGCTACACCTTC
D gene: TRBD1
clone size: many
V gene: TRBV27
J gene: TRBJ1-2